One and the same sample provided the 28 T cell receptor beta chains below, sequenced in a study of blood T cell repertoires in COVID-19. Sequencing used immunoSEQ multiplex PCR; TCRdb keeps in-frame clones, though not all of them. The sample lists a few hundred thousand clones; around 91% were seen once. What was sequenced was PBMCs or T cells enriched from blood (not recorded which). The receptors originated from a woman younger than 30 with acute COVID-19.

The chain employs TRBV27 and TRBJ1-1; possible D gene TRBD1, 6 bases. The germline gives CDR1 MNHEY, CDR2 SMNVEV (reference sequence). The CDR3 runs 15 residues. V was cut by 5 bases and J by 5 bases, with 18 bases left in between. The CDR3 is CASSPLDRSRTEAFF. In nucleotides, the CDR3 is TGTGCCAGCAGTCCCCTTGACAGGTCGCGGACTGAAGCTTTCTTT.

The chain couples TRBV11-2 to TRBJ2-7, with TRBD1 as a possible D gene (5 bases). The germline V gene has CDR1 SGHAT and CDR2 FQNNGV. The CDR3 has 15 amino acids. Trimming shortened V by 2 bases and J by 1 base, and 12 bases separated the two germline ends. CDR3 sequence: CASSLLPGNSYEQYF. The CDR3 DNA is TGTGCCAGCAGCTTATTACCAGGGAATTCCTACGAGCAGTACTTC.

This clone was observed a few times. The DNA of the CDR3 is TGTGCCAGCAGCTCTAGCCTCGATCAGCCCCAGCATTTT. Translating gives CASSSSLDQPQHF. This rearrangement joins TRBV11-3 to TRBJ1-5, with D uncertain. The CDR3 has 13 amino acids. The V end was cut by 4 bases, the J end by 5 bases, with 9 bases between. Germline CDR1 SGHNT, CDR2 YENEEA.

The chain links TRBV3-1 (or the pseudogene TRBV3-2) to TRBJ2-3; 9 positions match TRBD1. CDR3 size: 15 residues. Germline V CDR1 and CDR2: LGHDT, YNNKEL (reference sequence). V lost 4 bases and J lost 4; bases outside the gene matches: 6. CDR3 amino acids: CASSPRDRAPDTQYF. The CDR3 DNA is TGTGCCAGCAGCCCCAGGGACAGGGCCCCAGATACGCAGTATTTT.

The chain links TRBV28 to TRBJ1-1; no definite D call. The germline V gene encodes CDR1 MDHEN and CDR2 SYDVKM. This CDR3 contains 13 residues. V lost 6 bases and J lost 0, with 8 bases in between. The CDR3 is CASRQHMNTEAFF. In DNA form, the CDR3 reads TGTGCCAGCAGACAACATATGAACACTGAAGCTTTCTTT.

V usage is TRBV28 and J usage is TRBJ1-5; 8 nucleotides agree with TRBD1. With 8 bases clipped from V and 0 bases from J, the junction kept 12 bases outside the gene matches. This CDR3 spans 17 amino acids. Germline CDR1 reads MDHEN; CDR2 reads SYDVKM. The CDR3 DNA is TGTGCCAGCGGGACGGGGACAGGCGCCTATAGCAATCAGCCCCAGCATTTT. It is translated as CASGTGTGAYSNQPQHF.

The V call is TRBV28, the J call TRBJ1-4; 7 bases map to TRBD1. Looked up from germline, CDR1 is MDHEN and CDR2 is SYDVKM. Trimming took 5 bases from V and 4 from J; bases not matched to a gene: 4. The CDR3 has 14 amino acids. CDR3 amino acids: CASSVTGINEKLFF. For the CDR3, the DNA is TGTGCCAGCAGTGTGACAGGGATTAATGAAAAACTGTTTTTT.

The V gene is TRBV25-1, the J gene TRBJ1-3, with TRBD1 matching over 8 bases. The CDR3 has 14 residues. The junction had 2 bases not matched to a gene; V was cut back by 3 bases and J by 4 bases. Germline CDR1 reads MGHDK; CDR2 reads SYGVNS. For the CDR3, the DNA is TGTGCCAGCAGTGACCCAGGGGGCGGAAACACCATATATTTT. Amino acids: CASSDPGGGNTIYF.

The chain has TRBV2 and TRBJ2-5; weak D call: TRBD1 (6 bases). CDR3 length: 15 residues. The V gene's germline CDR1 is SNHLY and CDR2 FYNNEI. With 7 bases removed from V and 4 bases from J, the gap between germline ends came to 19 bases. The CDR3 protein is CASNSGTFKLETQYF. CDR3 coding DNA: TGTGCCAGCAATTCCGGGACATTCAAATTAGAGACCCAGTACTTC.

The chain is built from TRBV5-1 and TRBJ2-7; perhaps TRBD1 as D (6 bases). The CDR3 sequence is 15 residues long. Trimming took off 6 bases at V and 0 bases at J, with 16 bases between the two ends. Looked up from germline, CDR1 is SGHRS and CDR2 is YFSETQ. CDR3 sequence: CASKKARQDSYEQYF. The CDR3 bases are TGCGCCAGCAAGAAGGCTCGACAGGACTCCTACGAGCAGTACTTC.

The chain couples TRBV6-1 to TRBJ2-3; 7 bases are a match to TRBD2. V dropped 4 bases and J dropped 3; count of bases not matched to a gene: 10. The CDR3 length is 16 residues. CDR1 and CDR2 (germline): MNHNS, SASEGT. The CDR3 nucleotides are TGTGCCAGCAGTGCACCTAGCGGAGGCGTAACAGATACGCAGTATTTT. Its protein product is CASSAPSGGVTDTQYF.

The table lists this clone with a count of one. The chain couples TRBV7-2 to TRBJ2-2; 9 bases fit TRBD2. This CDR3 comprises 18 residues. Germline V gene data show CDR1 as SGHTA and CDR2 as FQGNSA. J lost 2 bases, V lost 0 bases, and 7 bases had no gene match. The CDR3 coding sequence is TGTGCCAGCAGCTTAGCGGGACTAGCCTTTCTTAACACCGGGGAGCTGTTTTTT. This sequence encodes CASSLAGLAFLNTGELFF.

V is TRBV7-3 and J is TRBJ1-1; the D is unclear. The CDR3 runs to 14 residues. Trimming shortened V by 1 base and J by 7 bases, and 13 bases separated the two germline ends. CDR1 is SGHTA, CDR2 FQGTGA, per germline. Here the CDR3 reads CASSLRAADHEAFF. The CDR3 nucleotides read TGTGCCAGCAGCTTAAGAGCGGCAGACCATGAAGCTTTCTTT.

V and J are TRBV5-6 and TRBJ1-2; D unclear. CDR1 and CDR2 from the germline V gene are SGHDT and YYEEEE. Trimming took 0 bases from V and 13 from J, leaving 19 bases between them. The CDR3 runs to 14 residues. The CDR3 spells CASSLVPGSEARTF. CDR3 DNA: TGTGCCAGCAGCTTGGTCCCCGGCTCCGAGGCACGCACCTTC.

In DNA, the CDR3 is TGTGCCAGCAGCGTAGGTTTGAGCTCTGGAAACACCATATATTTT. Residues: CASSVGLSSGNTIYF. V is TRBV9 and J is TRBJ1-3, with D hard to call. Trimming removed 0 bases from V and 0 bases from J, with 7 bases in between. This CDR3 has 15 amino acids. In germline, CDR1 is SGDLS, CDR2 YYNGEE.

The rearrangement links TRBV19 to TRBJ2-1; 15 nucleotides line up with TRBD2. The CDR3 consists of 19 residues. The V gene end was trimmed by 7 bases and the J gene end by 2 bases; junction bases not matched to a gene: 12. From germline, CDR1 is LNHDA and CDR2 SQIVND (reference sequence). The CDR3 DNA is TGTGCCAGTACCCTCTACGGGGGACTAGCGGGAGGAACCTACAATGAGCAGTTCTTC. Translation gives CASTLYGGLAGGTYNEQFF.

V is TRBV9 and J is TRBJ2-2; the match to TRBD2 covers 7 bases. CDR3 length equals 16 residues. The germline V gene encodes CDR1 SGDLS and CDR2 YYNGEE. J was trimmed by 3 bases and V by 3 bases; bases with no gene match: 8. The CDR3 region is CASSARGGPDTGELFF. In DNA form, the CDR3 reads TGTGCCAGCAGCGCTAGGGGAGGGCCTGACACCGGGGAGCTGTTTTTT.

The chain links TRBV10-1 to TRBJ2-6; perhaps TRBD2 as D (6 bases). Germline V gene sequence: CDR1 WNHNN, CDR2 SYGVQD (reference sequence). The CDR3 is 16 amino acids. The V end lost 5 bases, the J end lost 0 bases, and 11 bases lay between the germline ends. CDR3 nucleotide sequence: TGCGCCAGCAGTCGGGACTCCCACTCTGGGGCCAACGTCCTGACTTTC. This encodes CASSRDSHSGANVLTF.

The V call is TRBV3-1 (or the pseudogene TRBV3-2), the J call TRBJ2-3; no clear D. Deletions cut 1 base from V and 0 bases from J, with 5 bases between. Germline values: CDR1 LGHDT, CDR2 YNNKEL (reference sequence). The CDR3 loop spans 14 amino acids. CDR3 region: CASSQVLSTDTQYF. The CDR3 DNA follows: TGTGCCAGCAGCCAAGTTCTCAGCACAGATACGCAGTATTTT.

The CDR3 sequence: CASSPKPTSGSTGELFF. The CDR3 DNA reads TGTGCCAGCAGCCCAAAGCCGACTAGCGGGAGTACCGGGGAGCTGTTTTTT. J is TRBJ2-2 and V is TRBV6-4; the match to TRBD2 covers 12 bases. The CDR3 spans 17 residues. Germline CDR1 reads MRHNA; CDR2 reads SNTAGT. V lost 6 bases, J lost 5 bases, and 10 bases stayed unmatched.

This chain uses TRBV30 with TRBJ1-3, with D perhaps TRBD1 (5 bases). The CDR3 length is 13 residues. Per the germline V gene, CDR1 is GTSNPN and CDR2 is SVGIG (reference sequence). The DNA of the CDR3 is TGTGCTGGCAGGACACTCTCTGGAAACACCATATATTTT. Its protein product is CAGRTLSGNTIYF.

This clone was seen a few times. J is TRBJ1-2 and V is TRBV7-2; no firm D call. V was shortened by 5 bases and J by 6 bases, with 16 bases between the two germline ends. This CDR3 region has 14 residues. From germline, CDR1 is SGHTA and CDR2 FQGNSA. CDR3 DNA: TGTGCCAGCAGCGCGACGAGCGGTTTTGATGGCTACACCTTC. Protein sequence: CASSATSGFDGYTF.

The chain carries TRBV6-2 or TRBV6-3 and TRBJ2-5; perhaps TRBD2 as D (5 bases). Germline V CDR1 and CDR2: MNHEY, SVGEGT. Trimming left V 3 bases short and J 2 bases short, with 19 bases between. The CDR3 covers 17 residues. The CDR3 reads CASSYGRGTHQQETQYF. In nucleotides, the CDR3 is TGTGCCAGCAGTTATGGGAGAGGAACCCACCAACAAGAGACCCAGTACTTC.

The gene calls are TRBV14 and TRBJ1-1; no clear D. The CDR3 is 15 amino acids. With 1 base removed from V and 9 bases from J, the gap between germline ends came to 18 bases. Germline CDR1 is SGHDN and CDR2 is FVKESK. CDR3 region: CASSQVAGGRGQAFF. CDR3 nucleotide sequence: TGTGCCAGCAGCCAAGTGGCCGGAGGGCGTGGGCAAGCTTTCTTT.

CDR3 nucleotides: TGCGCCAGCACGGTAGCGGGAGACTCAAGGGATGAGCAGTTCTTC. Its protein product is CASTVAGDSRDEQFF. The chain links TRBV10-2 to TRBJ2-1, with 9 nucleotides matching TRBD2. Germline V gene data show CDR1 as WSHSY and CDR2 as SAAADI. The V segment lost 7 bases and the J segment 8 bases; nucleotides outside the gene matches: 12. The CDR3 runs to 15 residues.

This chain connects TRBV28 to TRBJ1-1; 10 nucleotides match TRBD1. After removal of 4 bases from V and 1 base from J, the junction contained 3 bases not matched to a gene. The CDR3 is 15 amino acids. Germline CDR1 is MDHEN and CDR2 is SYDVKM. The chain's CDR3 is CASSSGQGKNTEAFF. CDR3 coding DNA: TGTGCCAGCAGTTCGGGACAGGGGAAGAACACTGAAGCTTTCTTT.

The chain couples TRBV6-5 to TRBJ2-3; D perhaps matches TRBD2 (5 bases). V was clipped by 6 bases and J by 6 bases, with 19 bases between them. The CDR3 runs to 15 residues. Germline CDR1 reads MNHEY; CDR2 reads SVGAGI. The CDR3 protein is CASSPRGSGTDTQYF. In DNA, the CDR3 is TGTGCCAGCAGCCCCCGAGGGTCCGGTACGGATACGCAGTATTTT.

Note on this clone: Within the sample, other DNA sequences also encode this same CDR3. The V call is TRBV9, the J call TRBJ1-2; 8 bases map to TRBD1. Looked up from germline, CDR1 is SGDLS and CDR2 is YYNGEE. The CDR3 consists of 14 residues. The trim removed 0 bases at V and 2 bases at J, leaving 0 bases unmatched. CDR3 sequence: CASSVGQGNYGYTF. In DNA, the CDR3 is TGTGCCAGCAGCGTAGGACAGGGGAACTATGGCTACACCTTC.